This T cell receptor (beta chain) originates from a study of glioma-infiltrating T cells after dendritic cell vaccination. Concerning this clone: Its specificity is not known.

The study, taken as a whole, reports: Complete blood and tumor specimen sets were limited to few patients.

Amplification used 60 V beta primers and 13 J beta primers. The repertoire was sequenced with immunoSEQ multiplex PCR; TCRdb's copy has only in-frame clones and lacks some. The table shows 90,000 to 110,000 clones, with around 90% occurring only once. Time point in this sample: after dendritic cell vaccination, including at tumor progression/relapse. The clonotype was recovered from a human donor with glioblastoma. Source: blood, taken after dendritic cell vaccination.

This CDR3 is CASSGMGTGSETQYF. The CDR3, as DNA: TGTGCCAGCAGTGGGATGGGGACAGGGAGTGAGACCCAGTACTTC. This rearrangement joins TRBV6-1 to TRBJ2-5; TRBD1 matches at 9 bases. Germline V gene data show CDR1 as MNHNS and CDR2 as SASEGT. The CDR3 runs 15 residues. Trimming at V came to 4 bases and at J to 5 bases, leaving 8 bases not matched to a gene.